This T cell receptor (beta chain) emerged from a study of T cell changes during pregnancy in multiple sclerosis. TCRdb's copy holds only in-frame clones and misses some; the assay was immunoSEQ multiplex PCR. The sample consists of about 49,000 clones, 94% of them appearing once. The receptor comes from a female donor with multiple sclerosis, enrolled in a pregnancy study. This sample comprised CD8+ T cells from peripheral blood mononuclear cells, obtained before pregnancy.

CDR3 region: CASSGPAGRDTGELFF. CDR3 sequence (DNA): TGTGCCAGCAGTGGGCCCGCAGGGCGTGACACCGGGGAGCTGTTTTTT. The rearrangement uses TRBV9 and TRBJ2-2; D is possibly TRBD1 (5 bases). Germline loops: CDR1 SGDLS, CDR2 YYNGEE. V was trimmed by 5 bases and J by 3 bases, leaving 17 bases between them. The CDR3 is 16 residues long.